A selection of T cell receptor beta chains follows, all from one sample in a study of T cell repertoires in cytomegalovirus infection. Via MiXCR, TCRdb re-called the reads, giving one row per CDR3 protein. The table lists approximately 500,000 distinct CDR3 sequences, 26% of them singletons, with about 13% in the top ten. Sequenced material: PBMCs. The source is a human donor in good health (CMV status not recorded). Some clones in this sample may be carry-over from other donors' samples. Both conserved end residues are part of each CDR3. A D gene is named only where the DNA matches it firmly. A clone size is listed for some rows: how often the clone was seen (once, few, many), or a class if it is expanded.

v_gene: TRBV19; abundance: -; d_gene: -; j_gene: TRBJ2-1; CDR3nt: TGTGCCAGTAGTAGGCGCGGCACCGACAATGAGCAGTTCTTC; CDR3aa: CASSRRGTDNEQFF
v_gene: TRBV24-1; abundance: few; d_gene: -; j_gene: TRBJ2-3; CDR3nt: TGTGCCACCAGTGACCCCACAGGGTTACGGGGCCAATACACAGATACGCAGTATTTT; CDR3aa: CATSDPTGLRGQYTDTQYF
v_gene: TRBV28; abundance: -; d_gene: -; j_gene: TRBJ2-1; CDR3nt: TGTGCCAGCAGTTTGCATCTCGTCGGGCCTCCGTTCTTC; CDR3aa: CASSLHLVGPPFF
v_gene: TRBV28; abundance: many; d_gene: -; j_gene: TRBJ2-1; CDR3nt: TGTGCCAGCAGTTTGATATTAAGTGAGCAGTTCTTC; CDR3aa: CASSLILSEQFF
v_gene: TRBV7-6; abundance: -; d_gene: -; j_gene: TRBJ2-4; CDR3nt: TGTGCCAGCAGCACTCTCTCCTCAGACAGCAAAAACATTCAGTACTTC; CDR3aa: CASSTLSSDSKNIQYF
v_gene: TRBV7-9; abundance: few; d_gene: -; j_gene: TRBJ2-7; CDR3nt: TGTGCCAGCAGCTCCCCCGGGATGGGGGGAATCCCTGAGCAGTACTTC; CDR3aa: CASSSPGMGGIPEQYF
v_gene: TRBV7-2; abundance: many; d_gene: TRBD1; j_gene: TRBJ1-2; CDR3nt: TGTGCCAGCAGCCTGAGTACCGGGACAGGATATGGCTACACCTTC; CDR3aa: CASSLSTGTGYGYTF
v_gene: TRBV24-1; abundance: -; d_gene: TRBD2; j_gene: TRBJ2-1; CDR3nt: TGTGCCACCAGTGATCCCTCTTCGAATGGCGGGAGCGGTGAGCAGTTCTTC; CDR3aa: CATSDPSSNGGSGEQFF
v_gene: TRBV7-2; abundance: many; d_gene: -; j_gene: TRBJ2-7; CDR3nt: TGTGCCAGCAGCTTACGGGGCGATAGCTACGAGCAGTACTTC; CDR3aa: CASSLRGDSYEQYF
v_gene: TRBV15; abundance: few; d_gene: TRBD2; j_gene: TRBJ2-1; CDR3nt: TGTGCCACCAGCAGAGATACTCTAGCGGGAGTCCAAGGGGGGCAGTTCTTC; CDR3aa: CATSRDTLAGVQGGQFF
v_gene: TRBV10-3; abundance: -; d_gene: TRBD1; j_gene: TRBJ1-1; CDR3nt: TGTGCCATCAGTGACCTGACAGGGTCGGACACTGAAGCTTTCTTT; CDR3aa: CAISDLTGSDTEAFF
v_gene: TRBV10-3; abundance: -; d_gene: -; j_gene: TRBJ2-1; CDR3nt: TGTGCCATCAGTGAGTCATCCAGGGTGAATGAGCAGTTCTTC; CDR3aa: CAISESSRVNEQFF
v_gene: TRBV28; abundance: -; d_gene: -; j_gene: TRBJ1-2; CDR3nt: TGTGCCAGCAGTTTCGGTAGGCAGGGCAACTATGGCTACACCTTC; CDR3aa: CASSFGRQGNYGYTF
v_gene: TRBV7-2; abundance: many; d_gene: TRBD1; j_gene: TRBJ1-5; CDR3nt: TGTGCCAGCAGCCCACAGGGGGCGGGTAGCAATCAGCCCCAGCATTTT; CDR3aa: CASSPQGAGSNQPQHF
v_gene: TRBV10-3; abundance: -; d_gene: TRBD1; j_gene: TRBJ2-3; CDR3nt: TGTGCCATCAGGGACAGGATCACAGATACGCAGTATTTT; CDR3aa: CAIRDRITDTQYF
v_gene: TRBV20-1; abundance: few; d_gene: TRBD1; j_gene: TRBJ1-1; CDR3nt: TGCAGTGCTAGCGACTCGGGACAGCTGAACACTGAAGCTTTCTTT; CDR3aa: CSASDSGQLNTEAFF
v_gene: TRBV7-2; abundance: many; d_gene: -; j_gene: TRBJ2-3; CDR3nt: TGTGCCAGCCCCTTCTCGGGAAGCACAGATACGCAGTATTTT; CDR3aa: CASPFSGSTDTQYF
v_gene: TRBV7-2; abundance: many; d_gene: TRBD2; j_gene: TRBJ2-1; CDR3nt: TGTGCCAGCAGCTCAGCGGGAGGGCCGGGTGAGCAGTTCTTC; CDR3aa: CASSSAGGPGEQFF
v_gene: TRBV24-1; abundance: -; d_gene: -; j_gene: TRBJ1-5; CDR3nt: TGTGCCACCAGTGATGGGACGGATAGCAATCAGCCCCAGCATTTT; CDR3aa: CATSDGTDSNQPQHF
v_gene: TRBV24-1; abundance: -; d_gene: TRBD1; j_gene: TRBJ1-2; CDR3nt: TGTGCCACCAGTGACCGCCGCTCGACAGGGGACTATGGCTACACCTTC; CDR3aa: CATSDRRSTGDYGYTF
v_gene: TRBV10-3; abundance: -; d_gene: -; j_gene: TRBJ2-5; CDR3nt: TGTGCCATCAGTGAGTCGGGGGTGGTGGAGACCCAGTACTTC; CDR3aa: CAISESGVVETQYF
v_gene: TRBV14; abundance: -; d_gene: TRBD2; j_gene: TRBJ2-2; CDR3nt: TGTGCCAGCAGCCAAGAGAAGAGGATGACTAGCGGGAGCGCCACCGGGGAGCTGTTTTTT; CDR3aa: CASSQEKRMTSGSATGELFF
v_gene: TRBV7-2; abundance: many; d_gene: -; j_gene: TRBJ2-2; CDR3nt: TGTGCCAGCAGCTTTAGTGGGGGAATCGGGGAGCTGTTTTTT; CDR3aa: CASSFSGGIGELFF
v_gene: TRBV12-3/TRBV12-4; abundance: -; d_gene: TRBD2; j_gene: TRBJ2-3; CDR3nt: TGTGCCAGCAGTTCCCCACTAGCGGGAGTCACAGATACGCAGTATTTT; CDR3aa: CASSSPLAGVTDTQYF
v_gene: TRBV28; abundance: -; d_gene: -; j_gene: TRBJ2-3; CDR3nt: TGTGCCAGCAGTTTAATAACGGATAACACAGATACGCAGTATTTT; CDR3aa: CASSLITDNTDTQYF
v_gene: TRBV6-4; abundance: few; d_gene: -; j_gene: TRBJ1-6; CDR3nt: TGTGCCAGCAGTGAGGCTGGCAGAAGTAATTCACCCCTCCACTTT; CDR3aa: CASSEAGRSNSPLHF
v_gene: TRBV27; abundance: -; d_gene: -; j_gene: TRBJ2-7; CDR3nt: TGTGCCAGCAGCAGGGGGGGTAACTACGAGCAGTACTTC; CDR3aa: CASSRGGNYEQYF
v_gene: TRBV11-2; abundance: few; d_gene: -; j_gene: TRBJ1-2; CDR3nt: TGTGCCAGCAGCCCCCTAAAGGGGGAGAGAGGCTATGGCTACACCTTC; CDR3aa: CASSPLKGERGYGYTF
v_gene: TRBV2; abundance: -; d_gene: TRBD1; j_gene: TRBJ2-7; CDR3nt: TGTGCCAGCACTAACCAGGGGGTCTACGAGCAGTACTTC; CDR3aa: CASTNQGVYEQYF
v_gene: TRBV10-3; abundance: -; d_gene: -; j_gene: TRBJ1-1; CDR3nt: TGTGCCATCAGTGAGTCCCGTGGGGCAGGGGTGAACACTGAAGCTTTCTTT; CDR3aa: CAISESRGAGVNTEAFF
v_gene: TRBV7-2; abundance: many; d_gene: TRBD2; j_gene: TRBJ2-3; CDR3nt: TGTGCCAGCAGCCGACCCCCGGGACTAGCGGGGGATACGCAGTATTTT; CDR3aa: CASSRPPGLAGDTQYF
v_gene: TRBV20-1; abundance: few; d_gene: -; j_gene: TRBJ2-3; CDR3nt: TGCAGTGCCCGTCGCGCAGACTCCGGGGCTACGCAGTATTTT; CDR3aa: CSARRADSGATQYF
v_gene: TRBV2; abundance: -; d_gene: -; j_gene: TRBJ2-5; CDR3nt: TGTGCCAGCAGTGGAGAGGTGGAGACCCAGTACTTC; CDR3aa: CASSGEVETQYF
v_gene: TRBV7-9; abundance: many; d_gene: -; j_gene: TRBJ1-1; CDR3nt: TGTGCCAGCAGCCCGTGGGGAGGGAGGGACACTGAAGCTTTCTTT; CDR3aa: CASSPWGGRDTEAFF
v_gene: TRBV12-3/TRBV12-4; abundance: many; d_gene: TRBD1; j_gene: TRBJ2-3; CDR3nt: TGTGCCAGCAGTTCCGGGACAGGGATTTCATACACAGATACGCAGTATTTT; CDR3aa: CASSSGTGISYTDTQYF
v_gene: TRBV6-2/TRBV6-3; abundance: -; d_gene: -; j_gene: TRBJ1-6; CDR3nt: TGTGCCAGCACATCGAGCAGGGTCAATTCACCCCTCCACTTT; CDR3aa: CASTSSRVNSPLHF
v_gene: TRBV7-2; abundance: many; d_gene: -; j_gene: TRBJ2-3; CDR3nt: TGTGCCAGCAGCGAAAGGGCCATCACAACGCAGTATTTT; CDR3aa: CASSERAITTQYF
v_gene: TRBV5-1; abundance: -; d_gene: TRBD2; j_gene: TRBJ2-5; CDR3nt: TGCGCCAGCAGCTTGGAAGGGACTAGCGGCAAAGAGACCCAGTACTTC; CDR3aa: CASSLEGTSGKETQYF
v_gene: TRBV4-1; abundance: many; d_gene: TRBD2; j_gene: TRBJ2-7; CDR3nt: TGCGCCAGCCGCCAAGGGGATAGCGGGACCTACGAGCAGTACTTC; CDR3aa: CASRQGDSGTYEQYF
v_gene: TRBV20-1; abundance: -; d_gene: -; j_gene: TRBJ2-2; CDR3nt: TGCAGTGCTAGAGTCCCAATCGGCCGCCATGTGAACACCGGGGAGCTGTTTTTT; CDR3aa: CSARVPIGRHVNTGELFF